This T cell receptor (beta chain) was found in a study of blood T cell repertoires in COVID-19 (dated by TCRdb to between 2020 and 2021). About the investigation overall: Samples covering the acute and convalescent phases of COVID-19 were provided by collaborators in the United States, Italy and Spain. HLA class I and class II types, where available, came from metadata supplied by the sample provider rather than from assay-based typing. Nearly every sample came with metadata listing a de-identified subject ID, COVID-19 status, age in years and sex. Subjects who had been exposed to COVID-19, were actively infected with it, or had recovered from it provided the deeply sampled blood TCRbeta repertoires that made up the dataset. The material from the prospective study consisted of cDNA or gDNA derived from T cells, B-cell-depleted T cells, or PBMCs. The samples were drawn from two sources: the first 160 participants of the ongoing ImmuneRACE study, and 1,200 or so subjects contributed by 6 global collaborators. A freely available public database, intended as a resource for researchers studying the immune response to SARS-CoV-2, is where the repertoires were released. What the study reported, not specific to this receptor: Clinical and demographic metadata were provided uncurated, with the amount varying by source and participant.

The germline V gene (reference sequence) supplies CDR1 SEHNR and CDR2 FQNEAQ. Spanning cysteine to phenylalanine, the CDR3 consists of 15 amino acids. The sequence is cut down to CDR3 DNA, 45 bases in frame from base 1. The junction shows trimming of 5 bases on V and 5 bases on J, plus 13 bases between the germline ends. Worth noting for this clone: This clone's antigen is unknown. Qualities for individual bases were not recorded, and no much larger clone is one base off.

The collaborating institutions used their own protocols to collect whole blood in K2EDTA tubes. For TCRbeta analysis, collaborators shipped samples as frozen whole blood, isolated PBMCs, or DNA extracted from either of those sample types. TCRbeta CDR3 regions were amplified from genomic DNA by means of the immunoSEQ Assay, a bias-controlled multiplex PCR. For the original study's pipeline: The number of nucleated cells in each sample was estimated from the amplification of reference gene primers within the assay. Sequence reads were collapsed and filtered to measure the absolute abundance of every unique TCRbeta CDR3 rearrangement. For each sample, productive Simpson clonality was calculated as the square root of Simpson's diversity index over productive rearrangements. TCRdb stores this immuneACCESS table with in-frame sequences only. Part of the clones is absent; in the studies checked, under half of the shortfall reflects unresolved V genes, and no reason is known for the rest. V and J calls and clone size are as listed in that table; D and trimming were resolved from the DNA. Within this sample are some 70,000 clones, with 75% to 95% of them counted one time only. Roughly 13% of the sample is in the top ten clones.

The V and J segments used are TRBV7-9 and TRBJ1-6, with a weak D call of TRBD1 (6 bases match). The sequenced sample was peripheral blood. The origin of this receptor is a human donor with active COVID-19. The donor label of this sample is uncertain. The DNA sequence is given as TGTGCCAGCAGCCGTCGGGACATAAATAATTCACCCCTCCACTTT. It translates to CASSRRDINNSPLHF.